This TCR beta chain is from a study of blood T cell repertoires in COVID-19. TCRdb keeps only in-frame clones here, not all; method: immunoSEQ multiplex PCR. The repertoire holds 200,000 to 300,000 clones, with 86% as singletons. Sequenced input: peripheral blood. This receptor was identified in a man aged 30 to 45 with active or convalescent COVID-19.

CDR3 residues: CASSQDQRRGRTGELFF. Here the CDR3 DNA reads TGCGCCAGCAGCCAAGATCAACGGAGGGGCAGGACCGGGGAGCTGTTTTTT. The chain employs TRBV4-1 and TRBJ2-2; tentatively, D is TRBD2 (6 bases). The CDR3 totals 17 residues. Deletions cut 0 bases from V and 5 bases from J, with 16 bases between. Germline CDR1 MGHRA, CDR2 YSYEKL.